The 32 T cell receptor beta chains listed next were all sequenced from one sample in a study of blood T cells in healthy people across ages. A second PCR, run for about 6 to 11 cycles, used a sample-barcoded 5' primer plus a J-beta primer mix. TCRdb re-derived calls from the 5' RACE reads in MiXCR, one entry per CDR3 protein. The sample yields hundreds of thousands of distinct CDR3 sequences, 25% to 30% seen once. The specimen was blood. These TCRs come from an elderly woman in good health.

Many counts were recorded for this clonotype. The chain combines TRBV4-2 with TRBJ2-7; D unclear. CDR1 LGHNA and CDR2 YNFKEQ come from the germline V gene. V lost 1 base to trimming and J lost 6 bases, with 10 bases between them. CDR3 length: 13 residues. The CDR3: CASSQVTVGEQYF. The CDR3 coding sequence is TGTGCCAGCAGCCAAGTAACGGTGGGCGAGCAGTACTTC.

This clonotype was counted ten times or more. The chain uses TRBV3-1 and TRBJ1-2, with D possibly TRBD1 on 5 matching bases. V was shortened by 0 bases and J by 7 bases, with 18 bases between the two germline ends. Germline V gene lookup returns CDR1 LGHDT and CDR2 YNNKEL (reference sequence). The CDR3 runs to 16 residues. The CDR3: CASSQEPGRGLGGYTF. For the CDR3, the DNA is TGTGCCAGCAGCCAAGAACCAGGGAGGGGATTAGGTGGCTACACCTTC.

The CDR3 sequence: CASSPGPLGGTFF. The DNA of the CDR3 is TGTGCCAGCAGTCCGGGGCCCCTAGGGGGGACGTTCTTC. This chain joins TRBV7-6 and TRBJ2-1, with D perhaps being TRBD1 or TRBD2 (6 bases each). The V end was cut by 6 bases, the J end by 15 bases, with 21 bases between. From germline, CDR1 is SGHVS and CDR2 FNYEAQ. The CDR3 is made up of 13 amino acids.

The chain carries TRBV12-3 or TRBV12-4 and TRBJ1-1, with 9 bases lining up with TRBD1. J gave up 3 bases and V 6 bases, and 8 bases lay outside the gene matches. CDR3 length: 15 amino acids. CDR3 protein: CASSPQGAPDTEAFF. In nucleotides, the CDR3 is TGTGCCAGCAGCCCACAGGGGGCGCCGGACACTGAAGCTTTCTTT.

This clonotype has a count of ten or more. J is TRBJ1-1 and V is TRBV20-1; D perhaps matches TRBD1 (5 bases). Trimming cost V 5 bases and J 1 base, with 17 bases left between them. The CDR3 has 15 amino acids. Germline loops: CDR1 DFQATT, CDR2 SNEGSKA (reference sequence). The DNA of the CDR3 is TGCAGTGCTGACATCTTGGGACGGCCGAACACTGAAGCTTTCTTT. Translated: CSADILGRPNTEAFF.

V is TRBV5-5 and J is TRBJ2-3; 7 nucleotides align to TRBD2. This CDR3 comprises 12 residues. Trimming cost V 4 bases and J 14 bases; bases outside gene matches: 10. The germline gives CDR1 SGHKS, CDR2 YYEKEE (reference sequence). This CDR3 reads CASSPASGVRYF. CDR3 DNA sequence: TGTGCCAGCAGCCCCGCTAGCGGTGTTCGGTATTTT.

In regard to this clonotype: Germline and junction disagree at one end, which may indicate a read error. This chain uses TRBV20-1 with TRBJ1-1, with a tentative D call TRBD1 (6 bases). This CDR3 region has 13 residues. In germline, CDR1 is DFQATT, CDR2 SNEGSKA (reference sequence). The CDR3 DNA reads TGCAGTACTAGAGGGGGTTGGAACACTGAAGCTTTCTTT. It codes for CSTRGGWNTEAFF.

The chain uses TRBV4-1 and TRBJ2-1; D is tentatively TRBD1 or TRBD2 (5 bases each). The V end lost 2 bases, the J end lost 0 bases, and 17 bases lay between the germline ends. Germline V CDR1 and CDR2: MGHRA, YSYEKL. The CDR3 contains 18 residues. For the CDR3, the DNA is TGCGCCAGCAGCCAACCCCGGGACGTTCTAAGCTCCTACAATGAGCAGTTCTTC. It specifies CASSQPRDVLSSYNEQFF.

This clonotype was detected a few times. A much larger clone differs by one base, so this may be a read error. The V call is TRBV20-1, the J call TRBJ2-7, with D possibly called TRBD1 or TRBD2 (5 bases each). Between the trimmed V and J ends, which lost 6 bases and 7 bases, there was a span of 28 bases. The germline CDR1 and CDR2 sequences are DFQATT and SNEGSKA (reference sequence). The CDR3 runs 16 residues. CDR3 in DNA: TGCAGTGCGGAAACCCCGGGACCAAGTACCTACAATGAGCAGTACTTC. Translating it yields CSAETPGPSTYNEQYF.

This clonotype was seen repeatedly, ten times or more. The CDR3, as DNA: TGTGCCAGCAGCCAATCTTTGGGACCTAACTATGGCTACACCTTC. The encoded protein is CASSQSLGPNYGYTF. This sequence joins TRBV3-1 and TRBJ1-2, with a possible D match to TRBD1 (5 bases). Germline V gene data show CDR1 as LGHDT and CDR2 as YNNKEL (reference sequence). V lost 2 bases and J 0 bases, leaving 10 bases between the germline ends. The CDR3 extends over 15 amino acids.

The gene calls are TRBV7-2 and TRBJ2-2; D tentatively fits TRBD1 or TRBD2 (6 bases each). This CDR3 comprises 14 residues. Germline values: CDR1 SGHTA, CDR2 FQGNSA. Trimming pared 6 bases from V and 9 bases from J, leaving 17 bases between. The CDR3 DNA reads TGTGCCAGCAGACCTGGACGGGGGCTCAGGGAGCTGTTTTTT. Its translation: CASRPGRGLRELFF.

The chain recombines TRBV11-2 with TRBJ1-1; 7 bases agree with TRBD1. The junction had 8 bases not matched to a gene; V was cut back by 6 bases and J by 4 bases. This CDR3 has 14 amino acids. Germline V gives CDR1 SGHAT, CDR2 FQNNGV. The CDR3 spells CASRLGQAATEAFF. CDR3 sequence (DNA): TGTGCCAGCAGACTCGGACAGGCGGCCACTGAAGCTTTCTTT.

V usage is TRBV6-2 or TRBV6-3 and J usage is TRBJ2-2; 7 bases line up with TRBD1. This CDR3 is built from 16 residues. CDR1 MNHEY and CDR2 SVGEGT come from the germline V gene. The trim removed 3 bases at V and 4 bases at J, leaving 8 bases unmatched. DNA for the CDR3: TGTGCCAGCAGTTATTCAATCGGGACAGTCACCGGGGAGCTGTTTTTT. Amino acids: CASSYSIGTVTGELFF.

In this sample, this clonotype turned up a few times. This could be a read error, since a much larger clone is one nucleotide away. The V call is TRBV29-1, the J call TRBJ2-5; 12 nucleotides match TRBD2. In germline, CDR1 is SQVTM, CDR2 ANQGSEA. Trimming removed 3 bases from V and 1 base from J; junction bases left unmatched: 6. This CDR3 is 16 amino acids long. CDR3: CSVDASGGAGQETQYF. The CDR3 region has the DNA TGCAGCGTTGATGCTAGCGGGGGGGCCGGCCAAGAGACCCAGTACTTC.

The J gene is TRBJ1-1, the V gene TRBV6-5; a possible D gene is TRBD1 (5 bases). V was pared by 2 bases and J by 5 bases, with 9 bases between. The CDR3 is 13 residues long. CDR1 and CDR2 from the germline V gene are MNHEY and SVGAGI. For the CDR3, the DNA is TGTGCCAGCAGTTACGGGGGGGAGACTGAAGCTTTCTTT. Its translation: CASSYGGETEAFF.

This clonotype was detected a few times. V gene TRBV6-1 combines with J gene TRBJ2-7; 7 bases line up with TRBD1. CDR3 size: 14 residues. V lost 2 bases, J lost 6 bases, and 7 bases stayed unmatched. Per germline, CDR1 MNHNS and CDR2 SASEGT. Here the CDR3 reads CASSELSTGSEQYF. DNA for the CDR3: TGTGCCAGCAGTGAACTCTCGACAGGGTCCGAGCAGTACTTC.

This clonotype was counted at least ten times. This chain joins TRBV5-6 and TRBJ1-2; 9 nucleotides match TRBD1. CDR3 length equals 17 residues. V was pared by 3 bases and J by 0 bases, with 9 bases of the junction left unmatched. Germline-derived CDR1 and CDR2 are SGHDT and YYEEEE. This chain's CDR3 is CASSSEGTGFTNYGYTF. Written as DNA, the CDR3 is TGTGCCAGCAGCTCGGAAGGGACAGGGTTTACTAACTATGGCTACACCTTC.

This clonotype was seen repeatedly, ten times or more. J is TRBJ2-5 and V is TRBV21-1; TRBD2 reflects the table's D call only, with no check against the DNA. TRBV21-1 is a pseudogene. The CDR3 consists of 19 residues. In DNA, the CDR3 is TGTGCCAGCAGCAACCCCTCCCCCCGTGGCAGGCTCCGGTCCGGGACCCAGTACTTC. Its translation is CASSNPSPRGRLRSGTQYF.

This clonotype was observed a few times. This may be a read error, as it is one base from a much larger clone. The chain carries TRBV24-1 and TRBJ2-1; D not certain. Near its end, the DNA agrees better with TRBJ2-7, so the J call may be wrong. The CDR3 has 13 amino acids. Germline assignment: CDR1 KGHDR and CDR2 SFDVKD. The CDR3 reads CATSDGVLNEQYF. CDR3 nucleotide sequence: TGTGCCACCAGTGATGGCGTTCTCAATGAGCAGTACTTC.

The J gene is TRBJ2-4, the V gene TRBV28; D possibly uses TRBD1 or TRBD2 (5 bases each). The CDR3 extends over 16 amino acids. Deletions cut 6 bases from V and 3 bases from J, with 18 bases between. Germline-derived CDR1 and CDR2 are MDHEN and SYDVKM. CDR3: CASSSRGILGKNIQYF. The CDR3 DNA is TGTGCCAGCAGCTCGAGGGGAATACTAGGCAAAAACATTCAGTACTTC.

This clonotype was counted ten times or more. The chain carries TRBV3-1 and TRBJ2-1, with D possibly TRBD2 on 5 matching bases. The CDR3 runs 14 residues. The V and J ends lost 4 bases and 9 bases respectively, with 16 bases between them. Germline V lookup: CDR1 LGHDT, CDR2 YNNKEL (reference sequence). Written as DNA, the CDR3 is TGTGCCAGCAGCCCCCTTATCAGCCGGGGTGAGCAGTTCTTC. Translated: CASSPLISRGEQFF.

This chain uses TRBV7-2 with TRBJ1-1; D might be TRBD1 (6 bases). The CDR3 contains 14 residues. The V and J ends lost 4 bases and 5 bases respectively, with 14 bases between them. Germline lookup yields CDR1 SGHTA and CDR2 FQGNSA. The CDR3 region has the DNA TGTGCCAGCAGCTACAGGGCCTCGAAAACTGAAGCTTTCTTT. Translated, it gives CASSYRASKTEAFF.

In the case of this clonotype: This may arise from a read error, as a much more abundant clone is one base away. V gene TRBV6-1 combines with J gene TRBJ2-2; 9 positions match TRBD1. The CDR3 extends over 15 amino acids. Germline values: CDR1 MNHNS, CDR2 SASEGT. This CDR3 reads CARRGQGGSTGELFF. The CDR3 DNA reads as TGTGCCCGCAGGGGACAGGGAGGGAGCACCGGGGAGCTGTTTTTT.

Of note for this clonotype: This sequence may be a read error, since a much larger clone differs from it by one base. The chain carries TRBV10-3 and TRBJ1-2; 10 bases are a match to TRBD1. The germline V gene has CDR1 ENHRY and CDR2 SYGVKD. After removal of 4 bases from V and 2 bases from J, the junction contained 4 bases not matched to a gene. This CDR3 is 15 amino acids long. Here the CDR3 reads CAISGPGQGNYGYTF. The CDR3, as DNA: TGTGCCATCAGTGGGCCGGGACAGGGGAACTATGGCTACACCTTC.

There are many counts of this clonotype. CDR3: CASSLLPTNIQYF. The CDR3 region has the DNA TGTGCCAGCAGCCTCCTCCCCACAAACATTCAGTACTTC. The chain carries TRBV12-3 or TRBV12-4 and TRBJ2-4; D uncertain. The V end was cut by 6 bases, the J end by 6 bases, with 12 bases between. This CDR3 spans 13 amino acids.

This clonotype was found many times. The gene calls are TRBV4-3 and TRBJ1-2; D is possibly TRBD1 (6 bases). The V end lost 0 bases, the J end lost 4 bases, and 12 bases lay between the germline ends. This CDR3 region has 15 residues. CDR1 and CDR2 (germline): LGHNA, YSLEER. CDR3 bases: TGCGCCAGCAGCCAAGAGCTAGGACAGAGCTATGGCTACACCTTC. Translated: CASSQELGQSYGYTF.

This clonotype appeared a few times. This chain connects TRBV5-1 to TRBJ1-6; 8 bases map to TRBD1. The CDR3 totals 16 residues. With V trimmed by 4 bases and J by 9 bases, 12 bases remained unmatched. Germline V gives CDR1 SGHRS, CDR2 YFSETQ. DNA of the CDR3: TGCGCCAGCAGCGGTGGGGACAGGTCCGGGATTTCACCCCTCCACTTT. Amino acids: CASSGGDRSGISPLHF.

This clonotype was seen repeatedly, ten times or more. The CDR3 protein is CASSPQGRSYTF. The CDR3 DNA follows: TGTGCCAGCAGCCCACAGGGTAGAAGCTACACCTTC. The rearrangement uses TRBV3-1 and TRBJ1-2; possible D gene TRBD1, 6 bases. V was pared by 4 bases and J by 9 bases, with 12 bases between. Looked up from germline, CDR1 is LGHDT and CDR2 is YNNKEL (reference sequence). The CDR3 consists of 12 residues.

Comments on this clonotype: Possible read error: a much larger clone is one base away. The chain combines TRBV10-3 with TRBJ1-1, with TRBD1 matching over 7 bases. The CDR3 has 14 residues. CDR1 is ENHRY, CDR2 SYGVKD, per germline. The CDR3 bases are TGTGCCATCCAAACGAGGGAAGGGGGCACTGAAACTTTCTTT. Encoded protein: CAIQTREGGTETFF.

The J gene is TRBJ2-1, the V gene TRBV30, with a tentative D call TRBD2 (5 bases). The CDR3 sequence is 13 residues long. V dropped 4 bases and J dropped 7 bases, with 14 bases sitting between them. The V gene's germline CDR1 is GTSNPN and CDR2 SVGIG (reference sequence). DNA for the CDR3: TGTGCCTGGACCGGCGGGTTCGGAAATGAGCAGTTCTTC. It is translated as CAWTGGFGNEQFF.

The table lists this clonotype with a few counts. CDR3 amino acids: CASSSGLAGGRTDTQYF. In DNA form, the CDR3 reads TGCGCCAGCAGCTCCGGACTAGCGGGGGGACGCACAGATACGCAGTATTTT. The chain has TRBV5-1 and TRBJ2-3; 14 nucleotides match TRBD2. The ends lost 3 bases at V and 1 base at J; junction bases unmatched: 4. Germline CDR1 is SGHRS and CDR2 is YFSETQ. The CDR3 runs to 17 residues.

This clonotype was recorded many times. The J gene is TRBJ2-1, the V gene TRBV18, with TRBD1 as a possible D gene (6 bases). Germline V gives CDR1 KGHSH, CDR2 LQKENI. The CDR3 consists of 15 residues. Trimming shortened V by 4 bases and J by 5 bases, and 15 bases separated the two germline ends. The CDR3 spells CASSLSRDTDNEQFF. DNA of the CDR3: TGTGCCAGCTCACTGTCCCGGGACACTGACAATGAGCAGTTCTTC.